This T cell receptor (beta chain) was sequenced in a study of Ad26.COV2.S vaccination and SARS-CoV-2 variants. Study-wide context: Once or twice, 56 days apart, Ad26.COV2.S was delivered intramuscularly.

Treatment denoted: approximately 18 received Ad26.COV2.S at low or high dose, single or two shots; 5 received placebo; per-sample allocation not given. Sample collection was performed on day 63 after the first vaccine or placebo injection. Method: immunoSEQ multiplex PCR; TCRdb's copy keeps in-frame clones and lacks some. The repertoire includes roughly 450,000 clones, about 93% of them detected once, and 12% sits in the top ten. Germline assignment: CDR1 MNHEY and CDR2 SMNVEV (reference sequence). The CDR3 totals 14 residues. Trimming cost V 2 bases and J 6 bases, with 13 bases left between them. Sequencing used peripheral blood, obtained in a trial of Ad26.COV2.S vaccine versus placebo. This TCR was recovered from a person aged 18 to 59 who received the Ad26.COV2.S COVID-19 vaccine or a placebo. The chain joins TRBV27 to TRBJ1-2, with D perhaps matching TRBD1 (6 bases). The CDR3 spells CASSLVRGHNGYTF. The CDR3 DNA reads as TGTGCCAGCAGTTTAGTCCGGGGACATAATGGCTACACCTTC.